Below, 7 T cell receptor beta chains from the same sample are listed, as sequenced in a study of shared clonotypes between healthy human individuals. Assay used: immunoSEQ multiplex PCR; TCRdb lists only in-frame clones, some missing. The sample includes 150,000 to 200,000 clones, approximately 92% of them seen just once. The sequenced sample was naive CD4+ T cells sorted from blood. Subset specified: CD45RA+ positively selected. The source of these receptors is a woman aged 25-40 years in good health.

CDR3 loop: CASSQERLKAGELFF. DNA for the CDR3: TGTGCCAGCAGCCAAGAGAGGCTAAAGGCCGGGGAGCTGTTTTTT. This chain links TRBV7-2 with TRBJ2-2; D gene uncertain. V lost 5 bases and J 6 bases, leaving 16 bases between the germline ends. CDR1 SGHTA and CDR2 FQGNSA come from the germline V gene. The CDR3 contains 15 residues.

The chain has TRBV28 and TRBJ1-2, with 12 bases lining up with TRBD1. The CDR3 is made up of 15 amino acids. V trimming: 8 bases; J trimming: 2 bases; junction bases outside the gene matches: 6. CDR1 and CDR2 from the germline V gene are MDHEN and SYDVKM. The DNA of the CDR3 is TGTGCCAGCGGGACAGGGGGCACCCAAAACTATGGCTACACCTTC. It translates to CASGTGGTQNYGYTF.

V gene TRBV7-3 combines with J gene TRBJ2-3; 11 positions match TRBD1. Germline V gene lookup returns CDR1 SGHTA and CDR2 FQGTGA. After removal of 6 bases from V and 3 bases from J, the junction contained 5 bases not matched to a gene. The CDR3 extends over 15 amino acids. The CDR3 DNA follows: TGTGCCAGCAGGCGGACAGGGGGCATTACAGATACGCAGTATTTT. It yields the protein CASRRTGGITDTQYF.

This clone turned up a few times. The chain employs TRBV30 and TRBJ1-1; unclear D gene. Trimming took off 4 bases at V and 10 bases at J, with 16 bases between the two ends. CDR3 length: 12 residues. Germline V CDR1 and CDR2: GTSNPN, SVGIG (reference sequence). As DNA, the CDR3 is TGTGCCTGGACCGTTGGGCCTAACCGAGCTTTCTTT. It encodes CAWTVGPNRAFF.

V gene TRBV5-1 combines with J gene TRBJ2-7, with 7 bases matching TRBD2. The J segment lost 6 bases and the V segment lost 4 bases, leaving 7 bases of the junction unmatched. Germline-derived CDR1 and CDR2 are SGHRS and YFSETQ. This CDR3 is built from 13 residues. DNA of the CDR3: TGCGCCAGCAGCGTGTTACTAGCGCGCGAGCAGTACTTC. Encoded protein: CASSVLLAREQYF.

V and J are TRBV2 and TRBJ2-3; TRBD2 matches 8 bases. Looked up from germline, CDR1 is SNHLY and CDR2 is FYNNEI. This CDR3 region has 14 residues. V lost 6 bases, J lost 1 base, and 3 bases stayed unmatched. The CDR3 here is CASRVLAGTDTQYF. Here the CDR3 DNA reads TGTGCCAGCAGAGTACTAGCGGGCACAGATACGCAGTATTTT.

This clone came up once. The rearrangement joins TRBV28 to TRBJ1-5; D ambiguous. The CDR3 extends over 13 amino acids. The V gene's germline CDR1 is MDHEN and CDR2 SYDVKM. Deletions cut 5 bases from V and 9 bases from J, with 14 bases between. The CDR3 sequence is CASSPQLEGPQHF. In nucleotides, the CDR3 is TGTGCCAGCAGTCCGCAGTTGGAAGGGCCCCAGCATTTT.